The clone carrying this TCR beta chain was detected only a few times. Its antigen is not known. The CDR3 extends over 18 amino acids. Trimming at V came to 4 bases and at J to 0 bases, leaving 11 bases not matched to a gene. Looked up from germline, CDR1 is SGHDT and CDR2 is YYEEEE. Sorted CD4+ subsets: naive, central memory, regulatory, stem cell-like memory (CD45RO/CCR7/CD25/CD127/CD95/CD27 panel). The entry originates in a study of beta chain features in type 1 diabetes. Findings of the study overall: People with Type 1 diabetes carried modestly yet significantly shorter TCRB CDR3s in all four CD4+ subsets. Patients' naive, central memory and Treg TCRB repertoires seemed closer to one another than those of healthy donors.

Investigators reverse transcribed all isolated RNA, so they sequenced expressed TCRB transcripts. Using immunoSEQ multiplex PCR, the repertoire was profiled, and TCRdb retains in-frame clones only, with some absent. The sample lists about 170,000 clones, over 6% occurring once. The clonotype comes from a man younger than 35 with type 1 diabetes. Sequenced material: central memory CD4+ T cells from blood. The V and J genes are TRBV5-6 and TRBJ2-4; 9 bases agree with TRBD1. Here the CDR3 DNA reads TGTGCCAGCAGCCCGCGACAGGGGGAACTACTAGCCAAAAACATTCAGTACTTC. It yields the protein CASSPRQGELLAKNIQYF.